Following are 27 T cell receptor beta chains from one sample sequenced in a study of blood T cell repertoires in COVID-19. This table comes from immunoSEQ multiplex PCR, and its TCRdb copy is limited to in-frame clones, with some not included. The profile covers some 300,000 clones, with nearly 90% appearing a single time and under 1.1% taken by the ten largest. Sample: peripheral blood. Every receptor here comes from a woman between 40 and 50 years old with COVID-19, enrolled during active disease.

CDR3 in DNA: TGTGCCAGCAGCCAAGATGAATTTAGCGGGAGGGCCGTCGGGGAGCTGTTTTTT. Translation: CASSQDEFSGRAVGELFF. The V call is TRBV3-1 (or the pseudogene TRBV3-2), the J call TRBJ2-2, with 11 bases fitting TRBD2. The germline CDR1 and CDR2 sequences are LGHDT and YNNKEL (reference sequence). CDR3 length: 18 residues. V lost 0 bases to trimming and J lost 7 bases; unmatched junction nucleotides: 10.

This chain joins TRBV6-5 and TRBJ1-5; 7 bases fit TRBD1. V lost 0 bases, J lost 4 bases, and 3 bases stayed unmatched. The CDR3 extends over 15 amino acids. The germline gives CDR1 MNHEY, CDR2 SVGAGI. Written as DNA, the CDR3 is TGTGCCAGCAGTTACTCAGGGGGCGCGAATCAGCCCCAGCATTTT. It specifies CASSYSGGANQPQHF.

The chain employs TRBV28 and TRBJ2-4, with a weak D call TRBD2 (5 bases). CDR1 and CDR2 (germline): MDHEN, SYDVKM. V lost 1 base and J lost 0, with 7 bases in between. This CDR3 has 15 amino acids. The chain's CDR3 is CASSLYGVAKNIQYF. As DNA, the CDR3 is TGTGCCAGCAGTTTATACGGGGTAGCCAAAAACATTCAGTACTTC.

The chain uses TRBV28 and TRBJ1-4, with 7 bases that match TRBD1. This CDR3 is built from 15 residues. V lost 7 bases to trimming and J lost 5 bases; unmatched junction nucleotides: 10. Germline CDR1 reads MDHEN; CDR2 reads SYDVKM. CDR3 coding DNA: TGTGCCAGCAAATTATACAGGGGAGTAAATGAAAAACTGTTTTTT. Protein: CASKLYRGVNEKLFF.

CDR3 in DNA: TGTGCCATCAGTGACGAGACAGGCGAAGGCGAAAAACTGTTTTTT. Its translation: CAISDETGEGEKLFF. This rearrangement joins TRBV10-3 to TRBJ1-4; a possible D gene is TRBD1 (6 bases). V shed 3 bases and J shed 8 bases, with 16 bases lying between them. This CDR3 is built from 15 residues. Germline V gives CDR1 ENHRY, CDR2 SYGVKD.

The V and J genes are TRBV10-2 and TRBJ1-5; perhaps TRBD1 as D (5 bases). Deletions cut 3 bases from V and 6 bases from J, with 15 bases between. CDR1 is WSHSY and CDR2 is SAAADI in the germline V gene. This CDR3 is built from 15 residues. CDR3 sequence reads: CASSEGREGSQPQHF. In DNA form, the CDR3 reads TGCGCCAGCAGTGAAGGCAGGGAAGGTAGTCAGCCCCAGCATTTT.

On this clone itself: In the same sample, other DNA sequences code for this CDR3. The V gene is TRBV28, the J gene TRBJ1-2, with D perhaps matching TRBD1 (5 bases). CDR3 size: 14 residues. V was trimmed by 6 bases and J by 4 bases, leaving 15 bases between them. Germline V gene lookup returns CDR1 MDHEN and CDR2 SYDVKM. CDR3 nucleotides: TGTGCCAGCAGCTCCTCGACAGACTCCTATGGCTACACCTTC. Its translation is CASSSSTDSYGYTF.

This clone occurred once. This chain connects TRBV6-5 to TRBJ1-5; tentative D call: TRBD1 (6 bases). The CDR3 runs 14 residues. Germline V gives CDR1 MNHEY, CDR2 SVGAGI. With 6 bases removed from V and 7 bases from J, the gap between germline ends came to 16 bases. The CDR3 DNA reads TGTGCCAGCAGAGAGACAGGCCTAGGGCAGCCCCAGCATTTT. Encoded protein: CASRETGLGQPQHF.

The J gene is TRBJ1-5, the V gene TRBV7-9; a possible D gene is TRBD1 (5 bases). Germline V CDR1 and CDR2: SEHNR, FQNEAQ (reference sequence). The V and J ends lost 5 bases and 0 bases respectively, with 26 bases between them. The CDR3 totals 20 residues. The DNA of the CDR3 is TGTGCCAGCAGCGGGGAACTTGGACCGGGGGGGACGTATAGCAATCAGCCCCAGCATTTT. Encoded protein: CASSGELGPGGTYSNQPQHF.

V and J are TRBV28 and TRBJ2-3; 7 bases are a match to TRBD1. This CDR3 comprises 14 residues. Trimming at V came to 3 bases and at J to 6 bases, leaving 6 bases not matched to a gene. Looked up from germline, CDR1 is MDHEN and CDR2 is SYDVKM. DNA of the CDR3: TGTGCCAGCAGTTTGGTGACAGGGTCCGATACGCAGTATTTT. Protein: CASSLVTGSDTQYF.

The chain recombines TRBV7-9 with TRBJ2-7; 9 bases align to TRBD1. Germline CDR1 SEHNR, CDR2 FQNEAQ (reference sequence). V lost 3 bases, J lost 5 bases, and 5 bases stayed unmatched. This CDR3 contains 14 residues. The CDR3 is CASSFTGGFDEQYF. In DNA, the CDR3 is TGTGCCAGCAGCTTCACAGGGGGCTTCGACGAGCAGTACTTC. Supplemented by reference TRBV7-9 and TRBJ2-7, the full variable domain reads DTGVSQNPRHKITKRGQNVTFRCDPISEHNRLYWYRQTLGQGPEFLTYFQNEAQLEKSRLLSDRFSAERPKGSFSTLEIQRTEQGDSAMYLCASSFTGGFDEQYFGPGTRLTVT.

This chain connects TRBV18 to TRBJ2-7; 8 nucleotides align to TRBD1. The V segment lost 0 bases and the J segment 6 bases; nucleotides outside the gene matches: 13. This CDR3 comprises 17 residues. Germline V gene lookup returns CDR1 KGHSH and CDR2 LQKENI. In DNA form, the CDR3 reads TGTGCCAGCTCACCACCCGTAAGGGGCAGGGGGCAAGGCGAGCAGTACTTC. This codes for CASSPPVRGRGQGEQYF. Full variable domain (outside the CDR3, taken from reference TRBV18 and TRBJ2-7): NAGVMQNPRHLVRRRGQEARLRCSPMKGHSHVYWYRQLPEEGLKFMVYLQKENIIDESGMPKERFSAEFPKEGPSILRIQQVVRGDSAAYFCASSPPVRGRGQGEQYFGPGTRLTVT.

The chain has TRBV6-5 and TRBJ2-1; the D gene is possibly TRBD2 (5 bases). The CDR3 length is 12 residues. The germline V gene has CDR1 MNHEY and CDR2 SVGAGI. V was clipped by 2 bases and J by 10 bases, with 9 bases between them. In DNA, the CDR3 is TGTGCCAGCAGTTACGGTGAGGGAGAGCAGTTCTTC. This translates into CASSYGEGEQFF.

J is TRBJ2-7 and V is TRBV27; D is possibly TRBD2 (7 bases). V lost 6 bases and J lost 0, with 15 bases in between. CDR3 size: 15 residues. Germline V gene data show CDR1 as MNHEY and CDR2 as SMNVEV (reference sequence). This chain's CDR3 is CASSTPGGHSYEQYF. CDR3 nucleotides: TGTGCCAGCAGCACGCCCGGGGGGCACTCCTACGAGCAGTACTTC.

This chain connects TRBV6-2 or TRBV6-3 to TRBJ2-3; D perhaps matches TRBD2 (6 bases). This CDR3 spans 13 amino acids. V lost 5 bases and J lost 9, with 15 bases in between. Germline V lookup: CDR1 MNHEY, CDR2 SVGEGT. CDR3 DNA sequence: TGTGCCAGCAGTCCGACTAGGGAGAGCACGCAGTATTTT. Its protein is CASSPTRESTQYF.

This chain connects TRBV6-5 to TRBJ2-7; D may be TRBD2 (5 bases). The germline V and J ends were trimmed by 6 bases and 5 bases, with 17 bases remaining between them. The CDR3 extends over 14 amino acids. CDR1 is MNHEY, CDR2 SVGAGI, per germline. CDR3 DNA: TGTGCCAGCAGGCCCCGGGGTCCCATCCACGAGCAGTACTTC. As protein: CASRPRGPIHEQYF.

The V call is TRBV3-1 (or the pseudogene TRBV3-2), the J call TRBJ1-1; possibly TRBD1 for D (5 bases). Trimming stripped 3 bases from V and 7 bases from J, with 15 bases between. CDR1 LGHDT and CDR2 YNNKEL come from the germline V gene (reference sequence). The CDR3 length is 14 residues. The CDR3 reads CASSQAGHGGEAFF. The CDR3 DNA reads as TGTGCCAGCAGCCAGGCAGGGCATGGCGGTGAAGCTTTCTTT.

A single count supports this clone. J is TRBJ2-7 and V is TRBV12-5, with D perhaps TRBD2 (6 bases). Trimming removed 6 bases from V and 3 bases from J, with 6 bases in between. The CDR3 contains 11 residues. In germline, CDR1 is LGHNT, CDR2 FRNRAP. CDR3 nucleotides: TGTGCTAGTGGGGACTACTACGAGCAGTACTTC. It specifies CASGDYYEQYF.

This chain uses TRBV10-3 with TRBJ1-5; 7 bases map to TRBD1. With 3 bases clipped from V and 1 base from J, the junction kept 9 bases outside the gene matches. The V gene's germline CDR1 is ENHRY and CDR2 SYGVKD. This CDR3 is 17 amino acids long. CDR3 nucleotides: TGTGCCATCAGTGACCTACCCCGGACAGGAAGCAATCAGCCCCAGCATTTT. Translation: CAISDLPRTGSNQPQHF.

The rearrangement joins TRBV2 to TRBJ2-5; TRBD1 might be the D (6 bases). V gave up 6 bases and J gave up 3 bases, with 11 bases separating them. CDR1 is SNHLY and CDR2 is FYNNEI in the germline V gene. The CDR3 has 13 residues. CDR3 in amino acids: CASRPNREETQYF. Here the CDR3 DNA reads TGTGCCAGCAGGCCGAACAGGGAAGAGACCCAGTACTTC.

This clone was seen a handful of times. The V and J genes are TRBV5-1 and TRBJ1-2; D not resolved. CDR3 length equals 13 residues. Germline CDR1 and CDR2: SGHRS and YFSETQ. With 2 bases removed from V and 3 bases from J, the gap between germline ends came to 8 bases. CDR3: CASSFSGDYGYTF. As DNA, the CDR3 is TGCGCCAGCAGCTTCTCGGGTGACTATGGCTACACCTTC.

The V gene is TRBV7-3, the J gene TRBJ2-3; possibly TRBD1 for D (6 bases). The CDR3 has 15 residues. Germline loops: CDR1 SGHTA, CDR2 FQGTGA. The germline V and J ends were trimmed by 2 bases and 1 base, with 10 bases remaining between them. CDR3 amino acids: CASSLFGGRTDTQYF. The CDR3 DNA reads as TGTGCCAGCAGCTTATTTGGGGGCCGCACAGATACGCAGTATTTT.

In its sample, this clone was seen a few times. The chain joins TRBV19 to TRBJ2-3, with a weak D call TRBD1 (6 bases). Germline V gives CDR1 LNHDA, CDR2 SQIVND (reference sequence). The CDR3 is made up of 13 amino acids. Trimming took 4 bases from V and 6 from J, leaving 11 bases between them. The CDR3: CASSSRGRDTQYF. CDR3 DNA sequence: TGTGCCAGTAGTAGCAGGGGCAGGGATACGCAGTATTTT.

V is TRBV28 and J is TRBJ1-2; TRBD1 aligns across 9 bases. Trimming cost V 7 bases and J 4 bases; bases outside gene matches: 13. This CDR3 comprises 16 residues. Germline assignment: CDR1 MDHEN and CDR2 SYDVKM. CDR3 in amino acids: CASTRTGQGSFYGYTF. The DNA for the CDR3 is TGTGCCAGCACCCGGACGGGACAGGGCTCCTTCTATGGCTACACCTTC.

The sample holds one count of this clone. The rearrangement uses TRBV6-1 and TRBJ2-5, with D possibly being TRBD2 (5 bases). The CDR3 contains 15 residues. Germline V CDR1 and CDR2: MNHNS, SASEGT. Trimming cost V 1 base and J 0 bases, with 9 bases left between them. CDR3 DNA: TGTGCCAGCAGTGAAGGGGGAGAGTACCAAGAGACCCAGTACTTC. It codes for CASSEGGEYQETQYF.

This chain connects TRBV24-1 to TRBJ2-2; D might be TRBD2 (5 bases). The CDR3 totals 17 residues. Between the trimmed V and J ends, which lost 4 bases and 1 base, there was a span of 15 bases. Germline CDR1 and CDR2: KGHDR and SFDVKD. The CDR3 reads CATSDPTGRGNTGELFF. CDR3 bases: TGTGCCACCAGTGACCCTACCGGACGGGGGAACACCGGGGAGCTGTTTTTT.

The rearrangement uses TRBV5-6 and TRBJ2-3; D remains ambiguous. In germline, CDR1 is SGHDT, CDR2 YYEEEE. The CDR3 has 13 amino acids. Trimming left V 2 bases short and J 6 bases short, with 10 bases between. The CDR3 nucleotides are TGTGCCAGCAGCTTCAACCCGAGGGATACGCAGTATTTT. Translation gives CASSFNPRDTQYF. Complete variable domain (other parts from reference TRBV5-6 and TRBJ2-3): DAGVTQSPTHLIKTRGQQVTLRCSPKSGHDTVSWYQQALGQGPQFIFQYYEEEERQRGNFPDRFSGHQFPNYSSELNVNALLLGDSALYLCASSFNPRDTQYFGPGTRLTVL.